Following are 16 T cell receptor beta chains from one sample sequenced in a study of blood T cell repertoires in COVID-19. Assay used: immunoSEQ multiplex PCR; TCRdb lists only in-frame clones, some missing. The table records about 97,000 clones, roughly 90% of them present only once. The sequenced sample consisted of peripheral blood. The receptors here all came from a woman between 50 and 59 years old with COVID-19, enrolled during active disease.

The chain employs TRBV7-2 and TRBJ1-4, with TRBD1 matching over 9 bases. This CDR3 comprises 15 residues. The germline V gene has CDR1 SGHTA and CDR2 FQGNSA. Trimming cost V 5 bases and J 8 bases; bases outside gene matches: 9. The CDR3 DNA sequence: TGTGCCAGCAGCATCTCCGGGACAGGGAAGGAAAAACTGTTTTTT. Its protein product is CASSISGTGKEKLFF.

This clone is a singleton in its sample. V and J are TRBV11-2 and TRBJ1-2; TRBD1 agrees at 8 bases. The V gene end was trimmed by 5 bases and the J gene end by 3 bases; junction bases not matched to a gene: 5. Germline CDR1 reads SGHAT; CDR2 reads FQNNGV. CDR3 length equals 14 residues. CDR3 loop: CASSAPGGDYGYTF. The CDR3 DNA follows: TGTGCCAGCAGCGCCCCAGGGGGCGACTATGGCTACACCTTC. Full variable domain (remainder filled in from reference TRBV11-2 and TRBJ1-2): EAGVAQSPRYKIIEKRQSVAFWCNPISGHATLYWYQQILGQGPKLLIQFQNNGVVDDSQLPKDRFSAERLKGVDSTLKIQPAKLEDSAVYLCASSAPGGDYGYTFGSGTRLTVV.

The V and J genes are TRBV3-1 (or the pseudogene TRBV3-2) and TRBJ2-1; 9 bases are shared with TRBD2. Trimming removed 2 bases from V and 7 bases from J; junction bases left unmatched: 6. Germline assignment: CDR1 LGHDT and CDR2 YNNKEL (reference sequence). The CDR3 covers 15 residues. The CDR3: CASSQPTSGLNEQFF. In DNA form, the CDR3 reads TGTGCCAGCAGCCAACCTACTAGCGGGCTGAATGAGCAGTTCTTC.

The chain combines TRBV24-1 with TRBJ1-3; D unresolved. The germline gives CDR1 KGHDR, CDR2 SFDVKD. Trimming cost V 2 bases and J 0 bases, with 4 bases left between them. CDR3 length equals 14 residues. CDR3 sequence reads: CATSDSFSGNTIYF. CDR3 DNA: TGTGCCACCAGTGATTCTTTCTCTGGAAACACCATATATTTT.

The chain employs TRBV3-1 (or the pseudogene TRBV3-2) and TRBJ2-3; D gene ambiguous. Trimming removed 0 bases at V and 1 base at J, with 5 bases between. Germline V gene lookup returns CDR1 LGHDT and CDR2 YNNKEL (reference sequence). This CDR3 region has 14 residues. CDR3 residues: CASSQERGTDTQYF. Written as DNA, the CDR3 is TGTGCCAGCAGCCAAGAACGGGGCACAGATACGCAGTATTTT.

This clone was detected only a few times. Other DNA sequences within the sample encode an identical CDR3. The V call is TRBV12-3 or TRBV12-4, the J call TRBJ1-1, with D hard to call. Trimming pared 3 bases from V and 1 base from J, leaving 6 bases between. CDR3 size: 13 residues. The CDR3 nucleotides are TGTGCCAGCAGTTTTGGGAGGAACACTGAAGCTTTCTTT. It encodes CASSFGRNTEAFF.

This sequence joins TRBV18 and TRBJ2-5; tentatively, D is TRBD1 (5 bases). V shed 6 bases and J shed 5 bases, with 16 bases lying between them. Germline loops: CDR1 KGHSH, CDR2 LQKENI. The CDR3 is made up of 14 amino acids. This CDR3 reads CASSLDTARETQYF. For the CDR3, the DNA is TGTGCCAGCTCCCTGGACACCGCCCGGGAGACCCAGTACTTC.

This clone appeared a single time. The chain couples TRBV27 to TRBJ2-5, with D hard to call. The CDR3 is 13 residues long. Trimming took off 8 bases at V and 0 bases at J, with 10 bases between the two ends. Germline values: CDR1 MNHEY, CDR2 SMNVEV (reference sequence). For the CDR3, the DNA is TGTGCCAGCTCCAAGCGAAACCAAGAGACCCAGTACTTC. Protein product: CASSKRNQETQYF.

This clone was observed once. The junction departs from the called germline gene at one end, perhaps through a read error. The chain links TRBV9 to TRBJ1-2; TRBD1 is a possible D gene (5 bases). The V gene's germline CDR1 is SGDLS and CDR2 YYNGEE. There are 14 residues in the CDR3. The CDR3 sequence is CASTPGDSKYGYTF. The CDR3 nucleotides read TGTGCCAGCACCCCGGGGGATTCTAAATATGGCTACACCTTC. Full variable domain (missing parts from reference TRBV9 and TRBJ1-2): DSGVTQTPKHLITATGQRVTLRCSPRSGDLSVYWYQQSLDQGLQFLIQYYNGEERAKGNILERFSAQQFPDLHSELNLSSLELGDSALYFCASTPGDSKYGYTFGSGTRLTVV.

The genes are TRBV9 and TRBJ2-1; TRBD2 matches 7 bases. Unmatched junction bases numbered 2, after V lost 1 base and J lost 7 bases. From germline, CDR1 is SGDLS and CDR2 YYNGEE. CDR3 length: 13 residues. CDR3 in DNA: TGTGCCAGCAGCGTAAGCGGGGTAAATGAGCAGTTCTTC. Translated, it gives CASSVSGVNEQFF.

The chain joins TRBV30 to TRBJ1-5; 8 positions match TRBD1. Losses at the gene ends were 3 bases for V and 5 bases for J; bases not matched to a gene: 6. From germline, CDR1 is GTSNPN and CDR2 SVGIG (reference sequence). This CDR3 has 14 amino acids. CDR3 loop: CAWSTMTGDQPQHF. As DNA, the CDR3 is TGTGCCTGGAGCACCATGACAGGGGATCAGCCCCAGCATTTT.

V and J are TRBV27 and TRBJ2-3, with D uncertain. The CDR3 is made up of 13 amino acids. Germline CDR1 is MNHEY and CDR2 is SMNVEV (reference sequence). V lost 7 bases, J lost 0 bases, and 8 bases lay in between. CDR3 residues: CASTKSSTDTQYF. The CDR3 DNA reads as TGTGCCAGCACTAAAAGTAGCACAGATACGCAGTATTTT.

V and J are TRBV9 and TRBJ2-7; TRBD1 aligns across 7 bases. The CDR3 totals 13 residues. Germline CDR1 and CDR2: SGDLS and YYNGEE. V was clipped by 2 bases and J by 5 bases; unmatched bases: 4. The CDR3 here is CASSVGDSHEQYF. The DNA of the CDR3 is TGTGCCAGCAGCGTGGGGGACAGCCACGAGCAGTACTTC.

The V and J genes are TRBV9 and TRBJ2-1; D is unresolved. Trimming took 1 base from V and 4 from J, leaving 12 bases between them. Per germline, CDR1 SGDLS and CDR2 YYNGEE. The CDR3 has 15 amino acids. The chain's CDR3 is CASSVSSEPYNEQFF. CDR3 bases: TGTGCCAGCAGCGTATCTTCAGAACCATACAATGAGCAGTTCTTC. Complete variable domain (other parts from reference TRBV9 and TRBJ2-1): DSGVTQTPKHLITATGQRVTLRCSPRSGDLSVYWYQQSLDQGLQFLIQYYNGEERAKGNILERFSAQQFPDLHSELNLSSLELGDSALYFCASSVSSEPYNEQFFGPGTRLTVL.

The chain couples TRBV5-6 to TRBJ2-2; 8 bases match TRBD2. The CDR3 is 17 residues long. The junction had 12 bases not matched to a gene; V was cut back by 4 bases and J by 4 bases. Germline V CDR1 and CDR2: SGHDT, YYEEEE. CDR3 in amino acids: CASSGTGTSVRTGELFF. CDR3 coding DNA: TGTGCCAGCAGCGGCACCGGGACTAGTGTACGCACCGGGGAGCTGTTTTTT. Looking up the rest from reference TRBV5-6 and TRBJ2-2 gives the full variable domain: DAGVTQSPTHLIKTRGQQVTLRCSPKSGHDTVSWYQQALGQGPQFIFQYYEEEERQRGNFPDRFSGHQFPNYSSELNVNALLLGDSALYLCASSGTGTSVRTGELFFGEGSRLTVL.

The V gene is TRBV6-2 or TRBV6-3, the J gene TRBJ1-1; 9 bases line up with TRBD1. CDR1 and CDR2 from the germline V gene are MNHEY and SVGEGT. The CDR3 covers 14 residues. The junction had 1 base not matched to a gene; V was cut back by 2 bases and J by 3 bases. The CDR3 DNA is TGTGCCAGCAGTTACGGGGACAGGGACACTGAAGCTTTCTTT. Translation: CASSYGDRDTEAFF.